This T cell receptor (beta chain) was observed in a study of PD-1 blockade in classical Hodgkin lymphoma. About the study: A 3 mg/kg intravenous dose of nivolumab was received by patients every 2 weeks. Study-wide points: The study reported lower baseline TCR diversity in newly diagnosed patients than in healthy donors.

Germline V gives CDR1 SGHVS, CDR2 FQNEAQ. The CDR3 length is 15 residues. Trimming left V 4 bases short and J 4 bases short, with 16 bases between. This clone was seen only a few times. Its antigen is still unknown. Clones were read by immunoSEQ multiplex PCR, and TCRdb kept only the in-frame ones, dropping some. The repertoire holds around 96,000 clones, with around four fifths as singletons. Every patient had relapsed following autologous stem cell transplantation, and cohorts differed in brentuximab vedotin exposure. This chain joins TRBV7-8 and TRBJ1-2, with D unresolved. Sequencing used peripheral blood mononuclear cells (PBMCs), obtained at baseline. This clonotype originated in a human donor with classical Hodgkin lymphoma. Here the CDR3 reads CASSSEPADTYGYTF. The CDR3 DNA reads TGTGCCAGCAGCTCCGAGCCAGCAGACACCTATGGCTACACCTTC. Variable domain in full (rest from reference TRBV7-8 and TRBJ1-2): GAGVSQSPRYKVAKRGQDVALRCDPISGHVSLFWYQQALGQGPEFLTYFQNEAQLDKSGLPSDRFFAERPEGSVSTLKIQRTQQEDSAVYLCASSSEPADTYGYTFGSGTRLTVV.